The T cell receptor (beta chain) under discussion was sequenced for a study of cytomegalovirus exposure and HLA in healthy donors. On the study more broadly: Drawn from HLA-typed donors, about 85 million unique TCRs were held in an early data release.

CDR1 is SGHTA, CDR2 FQGNSA, per germline. CDR3 length equals 15 residues. Deletions cut 5 bases from V and 5 bases from J, with 17 bases between. Primers for the PCR totalled 60 Vbeta and 13 Jbeta. Using immunoSEQ multiplex PCR, the repertoire was profiled, and TCRdb retains in-frame clones only, with some absent. The repertoire holds about 210,000 clones, with about 80% as singletons. This clone has only one observation. The target antigen is unknown. General study results and limits: Many donors carried some public TCRs, although rarity characterized most TCR sequences. Later on, a genetic analysis was performed. It linked a missense variant in DCLRE1C with V- and J-gene trimming of TCR beta. The study put 150 or so TCR beta chains on its list as cytomegalovirus-associated.

The TCR was taken from a man aged 35 to 55 in good health and CMV-seropositive. Sequenced sample: PBMCs. This chain connects TRBV7-2 to TRBJ2-3, with D possibly matching TRBD2 (5 bases). The CDR3 loop reads CASSEGLWTKDTQYF. CDR3 bases: TGTGCCAGCAGCGAAGGACTGTGGACGAAAGATACGCAGTATTTT.